This TCR beta chain was identified during a study of blood T cell repertoires in COVID-19. On this clone: Without the conserved terminal phenylalanine or tryptophan, this CDR3 likely stems from a read error.

Per the germline V gene, CDR1 is MNHEY and CDR2 is SMNVEV (reference sequence). The CDR3 loop spans 14 amino acids. Trimming removed 4 bases from V and 6 bases from J; junction bases left unmatched: 7. As processed by the authors: How many nucleated cells were present was estimated from reference gene primer amplification. Assay used: immunoSEQ multiplex PCR; TCRdb lists only in-frame clones, some missing. Clone size and V and J calls were adopted from that table, with D and trimming inferred from the DNA. The table has a few hundred thousand clones, more than 75% seen once; the top ten hold under 3.5%.

The rearrangement joins TRBV27 to TRBJ1-2, with TRBD1 identical over 8 bases. Sequenced sample: peripheral blood. This TCR was recovered from a man aged 45-60 years who had recovered from COVID-19. The CDR3 region has the DNA TGTGCCAGCAGTTCCCAGGGGGCAGGGGATGGCTACACCCTC. Translated, it gives CASSSQGAGDGYTL.